This T cell receptor (beta chain) was observed in a study of T cells in Graves' hyperthyroidism and ophthalmopathy. The sample holds many counts of this clonotype. One junction end disagrees with the germline gene, perhaps due to a read error. The CDR3 has 13 amino acids. The germline V gene encodes CDR1 SGHAT and CDR2 FQDESV (reference sequence). TCR beta CDR3 sequences were amplified from RNA transcripts. With the HTBI primer set, the TCR CDR3 went through a first round of RT-PCR. TCRdb re-analysed the multiplex PCR reads in MiXCR, keeping a single row per CDR3 protein. Of a few hundred thousand distinct CDR3 sequences in the sample, around a sixth are singletons; the top ten hold less than 20%.

This chain joins TRBV11-1 and TRBJ2-2; D is unresolved. Sample: blood. The clonotype originates from a woman aged 40 to 55 with Graves' ophthalmopathy. Here the CDR3 DNA reads TGTGCCGGCAGCCCATTTGGCACCGGGGAGCTGTTTTTT. This codes for CAGSPFGTGELFF.